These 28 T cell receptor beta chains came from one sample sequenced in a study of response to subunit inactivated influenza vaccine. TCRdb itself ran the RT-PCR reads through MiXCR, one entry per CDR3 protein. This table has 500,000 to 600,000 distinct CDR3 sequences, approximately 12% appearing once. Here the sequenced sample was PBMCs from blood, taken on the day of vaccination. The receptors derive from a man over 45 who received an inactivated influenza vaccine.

The CDR3 is CASAQDRNNEQFF. The CDR3 bases are TGTGCTAGTGCCCAGGACAGAAACAATGAGCAGTTCTTC. V is TRBV12-5 and J is TRBJ2-1, with a tentative D call TRBD1 (6 bases). Germline V gene sequence: CDR1 LGHNT, CDR2 FRNRAP. The CDR3 extends over 13 amino acids. Trimming removed 7 bases at V and 5 bases at J, with 12 bases between.

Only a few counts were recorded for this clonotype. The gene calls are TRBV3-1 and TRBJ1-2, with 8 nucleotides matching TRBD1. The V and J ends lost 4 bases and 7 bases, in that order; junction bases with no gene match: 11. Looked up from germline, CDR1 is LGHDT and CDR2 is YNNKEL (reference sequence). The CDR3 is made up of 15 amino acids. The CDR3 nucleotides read TGTGCCAGCAGCCCGCGAATTGGGACAGGAGCTGGCTACACCTTC. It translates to CASSPRIGTGAGYTF.

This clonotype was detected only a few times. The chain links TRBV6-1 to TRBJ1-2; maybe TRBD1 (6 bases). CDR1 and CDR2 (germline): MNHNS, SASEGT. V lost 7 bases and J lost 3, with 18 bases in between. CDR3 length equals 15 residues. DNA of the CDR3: TGTGCCAGCACCACGGGACAAGCGGGGGACTATGGCTACACCTTC. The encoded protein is CASTTGQAGDYGYTF.

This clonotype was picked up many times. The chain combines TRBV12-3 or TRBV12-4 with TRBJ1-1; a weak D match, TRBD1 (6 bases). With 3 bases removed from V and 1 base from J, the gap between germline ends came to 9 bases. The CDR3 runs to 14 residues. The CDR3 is CASSFRGGNTEAFF. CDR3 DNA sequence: TGTGCCAGCAGTTTTCGAGGGGGGAACACTGAAGCTTTCTTT.

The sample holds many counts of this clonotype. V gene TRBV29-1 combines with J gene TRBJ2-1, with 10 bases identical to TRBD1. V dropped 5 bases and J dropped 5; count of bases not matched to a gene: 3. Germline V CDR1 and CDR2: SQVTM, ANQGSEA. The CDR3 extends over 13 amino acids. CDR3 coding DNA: TGCAGCGTTCGGACAGGGGGTAACAATGAGCAGTTCTTC. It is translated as CSVRTGGNNEQFF.

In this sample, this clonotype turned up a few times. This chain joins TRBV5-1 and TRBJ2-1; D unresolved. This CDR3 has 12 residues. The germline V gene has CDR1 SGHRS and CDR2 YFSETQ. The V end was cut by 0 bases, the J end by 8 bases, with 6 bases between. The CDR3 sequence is CASSLDHDEQFF. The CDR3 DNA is TGCGCCAGCAGCTTGGATCATGATGAGCAGTTCTTC.

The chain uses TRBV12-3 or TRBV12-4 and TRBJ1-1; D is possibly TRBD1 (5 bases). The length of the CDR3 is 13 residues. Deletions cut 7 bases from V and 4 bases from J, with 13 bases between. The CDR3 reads CASTGGGSTEAFF. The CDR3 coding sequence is TGTGCCAGCACGGGCGGGGGGTCCACTGAAGCTTTCTTT.

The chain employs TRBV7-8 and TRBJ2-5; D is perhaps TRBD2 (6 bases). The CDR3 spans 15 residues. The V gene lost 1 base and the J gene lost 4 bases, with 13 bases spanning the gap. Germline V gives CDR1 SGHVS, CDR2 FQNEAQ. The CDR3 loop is CASSLGRARGETQYF. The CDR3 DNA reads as TGTGCCAGCAGCTTAGGGAGGGCCCGTGGAGAGACCCAGTACTTC.

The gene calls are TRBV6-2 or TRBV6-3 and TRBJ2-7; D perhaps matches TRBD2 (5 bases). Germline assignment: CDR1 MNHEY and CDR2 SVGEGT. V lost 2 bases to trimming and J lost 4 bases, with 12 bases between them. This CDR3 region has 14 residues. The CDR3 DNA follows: TGTGCCAGCAGTTACAGGGCTAGCATATACGAGCAGTACTTC. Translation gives CASSYRASIYEQYF.

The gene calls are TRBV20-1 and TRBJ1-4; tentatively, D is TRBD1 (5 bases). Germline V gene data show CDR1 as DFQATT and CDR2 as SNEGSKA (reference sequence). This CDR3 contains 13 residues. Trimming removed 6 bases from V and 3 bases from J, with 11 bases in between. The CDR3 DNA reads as TGCAGTGCCCGGGGGATGGCTAATGAAAAACTGTTTTTT. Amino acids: CSARGMANEKLFF.

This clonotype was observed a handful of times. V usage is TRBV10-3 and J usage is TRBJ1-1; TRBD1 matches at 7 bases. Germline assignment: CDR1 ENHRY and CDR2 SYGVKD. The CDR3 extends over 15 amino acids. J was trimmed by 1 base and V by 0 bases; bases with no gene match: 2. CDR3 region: CAISESGTANTEAFF. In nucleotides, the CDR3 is TGTGCCATCAGTGAGTCCGGGACAGCGAACACTGAAGCTTTCTTT.

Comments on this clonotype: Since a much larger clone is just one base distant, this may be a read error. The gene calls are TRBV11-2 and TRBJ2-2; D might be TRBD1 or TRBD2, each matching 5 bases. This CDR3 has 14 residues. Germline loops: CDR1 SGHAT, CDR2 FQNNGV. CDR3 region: CASSLGTVTGELLF. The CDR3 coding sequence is TGTGCCAGCAGCCTCGGGACGGTGACCGGGGAGCTGCTTTTT.

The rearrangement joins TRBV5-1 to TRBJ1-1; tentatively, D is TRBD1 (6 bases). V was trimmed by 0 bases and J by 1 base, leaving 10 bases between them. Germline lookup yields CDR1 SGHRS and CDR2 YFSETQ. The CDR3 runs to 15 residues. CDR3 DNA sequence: TGCGCCAGCAGCTTGGAGGACAGTGAGAACACTGAAGCTTTCTTT. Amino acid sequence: CASSLEDSENTEAFF.

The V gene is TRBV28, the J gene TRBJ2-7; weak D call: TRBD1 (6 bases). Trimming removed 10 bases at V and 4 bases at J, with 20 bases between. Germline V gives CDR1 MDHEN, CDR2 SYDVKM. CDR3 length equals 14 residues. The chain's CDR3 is CATSPQGLHYEQYF. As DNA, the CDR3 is TGTGCCACCTCCCCCCAGGGGCTTCATTACGAGCAGTACTTC.

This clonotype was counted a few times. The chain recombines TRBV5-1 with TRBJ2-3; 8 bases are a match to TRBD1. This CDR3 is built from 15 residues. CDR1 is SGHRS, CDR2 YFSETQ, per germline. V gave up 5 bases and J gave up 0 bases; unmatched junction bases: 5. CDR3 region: CASRDGTGSTDTQYF. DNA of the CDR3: TGCGCCAGCAGGGACGGGACAGGTAGCACAGATACGCAGTATTTT.

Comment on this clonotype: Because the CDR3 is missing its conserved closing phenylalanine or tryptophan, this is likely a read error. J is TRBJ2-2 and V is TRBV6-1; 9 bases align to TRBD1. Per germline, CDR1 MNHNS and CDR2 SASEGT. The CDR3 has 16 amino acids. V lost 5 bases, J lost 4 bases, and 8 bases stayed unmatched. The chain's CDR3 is CASSKPGQGSTGELFL. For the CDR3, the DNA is TGTGCCAGCAGTAAACCGGGACAGGGAAGCACCGGGGAGCTGTTTCTT.

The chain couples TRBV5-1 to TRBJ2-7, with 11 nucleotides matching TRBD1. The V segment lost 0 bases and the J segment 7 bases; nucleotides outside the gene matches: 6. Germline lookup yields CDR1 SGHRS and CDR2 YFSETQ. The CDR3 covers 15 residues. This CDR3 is CASSLVGQGAKEQYF. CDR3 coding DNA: TGCGCCAGCAGCTTGGTCGGACAGGGGGCGAAAGAGCAGTACTTC.

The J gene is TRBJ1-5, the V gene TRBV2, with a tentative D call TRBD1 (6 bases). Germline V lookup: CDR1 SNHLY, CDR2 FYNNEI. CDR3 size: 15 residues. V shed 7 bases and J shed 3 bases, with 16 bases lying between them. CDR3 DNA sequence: TGTGCCAGCAAGCGGGACAACCTATACAATCAGCCCCAGCATTTT. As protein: CASKRDNLYNQPQHF.

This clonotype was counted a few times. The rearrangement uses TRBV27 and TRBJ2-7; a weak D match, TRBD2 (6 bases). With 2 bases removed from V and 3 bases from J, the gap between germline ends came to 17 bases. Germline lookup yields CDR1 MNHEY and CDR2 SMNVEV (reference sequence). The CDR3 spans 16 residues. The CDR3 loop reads CASSLTGGTKNYEQYF. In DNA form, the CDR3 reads TGTGCCAGCAGTTTAACGGGCGGGACCAAGAACTACGAGCAGTACTTC.

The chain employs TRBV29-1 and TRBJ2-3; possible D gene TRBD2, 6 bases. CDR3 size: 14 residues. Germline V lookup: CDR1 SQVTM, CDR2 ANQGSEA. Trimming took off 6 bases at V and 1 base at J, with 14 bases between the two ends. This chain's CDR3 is CSVRGIIGTDTQYF. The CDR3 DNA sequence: TGCAGCGTGCGCGGGATTATCGGCACAGATACGCAGTATTTT.

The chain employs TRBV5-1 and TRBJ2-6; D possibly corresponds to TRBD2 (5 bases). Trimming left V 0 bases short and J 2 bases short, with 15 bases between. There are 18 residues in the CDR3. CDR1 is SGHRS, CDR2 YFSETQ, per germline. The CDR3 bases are TGCGCCAGCAGCTTGGCCGCCCGCCAGGAGGCTGGGGCCAACGTCCTGACTTTC. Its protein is CASSLAARQEAGANVLTF.

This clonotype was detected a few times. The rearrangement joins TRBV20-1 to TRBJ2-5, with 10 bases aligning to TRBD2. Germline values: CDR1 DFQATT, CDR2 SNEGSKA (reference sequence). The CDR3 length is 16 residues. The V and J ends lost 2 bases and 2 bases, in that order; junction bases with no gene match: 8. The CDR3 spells CSARRLAGAIQETQYF. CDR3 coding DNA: TGCAGTGCTAGACGGCTAGCGGGAGCAATACAAGAGACCCAGTACTTC.

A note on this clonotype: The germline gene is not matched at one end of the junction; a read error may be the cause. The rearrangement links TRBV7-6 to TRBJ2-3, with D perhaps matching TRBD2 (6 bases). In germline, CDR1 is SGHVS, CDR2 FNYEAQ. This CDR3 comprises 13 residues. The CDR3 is CASGLGGVDTQYF. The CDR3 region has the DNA TGTGCCAGCGGCTTGGGAGGAGTAGATACGCAGTATTTT.

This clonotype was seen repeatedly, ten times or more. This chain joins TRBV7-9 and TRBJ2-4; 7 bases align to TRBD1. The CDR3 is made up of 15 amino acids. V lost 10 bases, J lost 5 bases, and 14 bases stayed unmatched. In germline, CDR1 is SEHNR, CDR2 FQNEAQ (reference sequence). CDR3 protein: CATRRTTGIENIQYF. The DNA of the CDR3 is TGTGCCACGCGACGAACGACAGGGATCGAAAACATTCAGTACTTC.

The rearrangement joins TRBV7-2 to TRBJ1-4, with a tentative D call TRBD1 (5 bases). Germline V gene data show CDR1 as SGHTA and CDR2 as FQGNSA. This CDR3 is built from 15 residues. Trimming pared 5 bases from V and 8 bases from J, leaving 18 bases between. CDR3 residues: CASSRSGGLEEKLFF. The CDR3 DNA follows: TGTGCCAGCAGCCGAAGCGGGGGACTGGAGGAAAAACTGTTTTTT.

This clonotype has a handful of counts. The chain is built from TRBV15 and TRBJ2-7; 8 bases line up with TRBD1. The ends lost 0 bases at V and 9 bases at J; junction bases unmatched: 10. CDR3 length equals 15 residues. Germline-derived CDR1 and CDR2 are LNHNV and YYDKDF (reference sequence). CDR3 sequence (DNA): TGTGCCACCAGCAGAGATCCGACAGGGGCTTATGGGCAGTACTTC. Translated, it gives CATSRDPTGAYGQYF.

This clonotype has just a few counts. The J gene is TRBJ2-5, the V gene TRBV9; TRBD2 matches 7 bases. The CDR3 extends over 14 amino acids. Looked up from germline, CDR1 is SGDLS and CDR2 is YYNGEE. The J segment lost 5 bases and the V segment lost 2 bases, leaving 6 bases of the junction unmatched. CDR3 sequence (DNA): TGTGCCAGCAGCGTGAGCGGGAAGCGGGAGACCCAGTACTTC. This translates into CASSVSGKRETQYF.

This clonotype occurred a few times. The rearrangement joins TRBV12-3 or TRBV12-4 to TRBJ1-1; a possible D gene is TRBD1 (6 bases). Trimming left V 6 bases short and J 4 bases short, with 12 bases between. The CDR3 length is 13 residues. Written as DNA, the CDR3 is TGTGCCAGCAGCCTGGACAGTCTCACTGAAGCTTTCTTT. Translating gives CASSLDSLTEAFF.